This T cell receptor (beta chain) was observed in a study of T cell responses to AZD1222 COVID-19 vaccine. Assay used: immunoSEQ multiplex PCR; TCRdb lists only in-frame clones, some missing. The sample records roughly 150,000 clones, 90% to 95% being singletons. The CDR3 length is 14 residues. Trimming left V 2 bases short and J 3 bases short, with 10 bases between. Germline lookup yields CDR1 LGHNA and CDR2 YNFKEQ. The sample here was peripheral blood, taken 28 days after the second AZD1222 dose. The clonotype comes from an adult who received the AZD1222 COVID-19 vaccine. This sequence joins TRBV4-2 and TRBJ1-2; a possible D gene is TRBD1 (5 bases). The CDR3 protein is CASSQKGHDYGYTF. In nucleotides, the CDR3 is TGTGCCAGCAGCCAAAAGGGGCACGACTATGGCTACACCTTC.